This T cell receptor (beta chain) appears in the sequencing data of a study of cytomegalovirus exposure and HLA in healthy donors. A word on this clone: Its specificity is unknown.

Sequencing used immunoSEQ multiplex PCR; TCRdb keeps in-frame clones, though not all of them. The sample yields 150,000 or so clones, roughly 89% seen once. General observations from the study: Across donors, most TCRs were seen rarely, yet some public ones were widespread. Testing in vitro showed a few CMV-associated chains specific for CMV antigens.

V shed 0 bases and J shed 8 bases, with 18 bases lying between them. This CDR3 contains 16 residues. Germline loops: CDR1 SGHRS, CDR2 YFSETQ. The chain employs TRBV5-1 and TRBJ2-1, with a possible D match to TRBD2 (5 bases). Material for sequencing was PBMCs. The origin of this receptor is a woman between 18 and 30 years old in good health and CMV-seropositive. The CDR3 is CASSLGLHLLSDEQFF. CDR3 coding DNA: TGCGCCAGCAGCTTGGGATTACACCTTCTTAGCGATGAGCAGTTCTTC.